This T cell receptor (beta chain) was documented in a study of blood T cells in healthy people across ages. Through a sample-barcoded 5' primer and a J-beta primer mix, a second PCR was run for about 6 to 11 cycles. TCRdb reanalysed the 5' RACE reads using MiXCR and keeps one entry per CDR3 protein. The data show around 1,800,000 distinct CDR3 sequences, about two fifths seen once. This CDR3 contains 16 residues. Germline V gene data show CDR1 as SGHDT and CDR2 as YYEEEE. Trimming shortened V by 1 base and J by 2 bases, and 15 bases separated the two germline ends. The donors, all healthy, were Caucasians living in Russia, aged about 6 to 100.

The specimen was blood. The genes are TRBV5-6 and TRBJ1-1; D gene uncertain. This receptor was obtained from a human donor in good health. This CDR3 is CASSLSAETDNTEAFF. The CDR3 nucleotides read TGTGCCAGCAGCTTGTCGGCGGAGACGGATAACACTGAAGCTTTCTTT.